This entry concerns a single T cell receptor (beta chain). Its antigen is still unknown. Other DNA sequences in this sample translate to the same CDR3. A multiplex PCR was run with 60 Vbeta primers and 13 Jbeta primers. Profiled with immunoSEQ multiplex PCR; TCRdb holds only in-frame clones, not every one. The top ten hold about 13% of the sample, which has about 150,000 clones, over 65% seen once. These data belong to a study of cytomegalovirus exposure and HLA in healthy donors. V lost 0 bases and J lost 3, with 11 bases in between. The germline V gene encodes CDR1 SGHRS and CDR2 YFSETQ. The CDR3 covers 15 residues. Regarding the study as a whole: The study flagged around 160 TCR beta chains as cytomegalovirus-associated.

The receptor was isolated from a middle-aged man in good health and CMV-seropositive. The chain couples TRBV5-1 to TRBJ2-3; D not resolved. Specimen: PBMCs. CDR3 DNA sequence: TGCGCCAGCAGCTTGGTTGCTGGTAGTACAGATACGCAGTATTTT. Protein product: CASSLVAGSTDTQYF.